This is a list of T cell receptor beta chains from one sample in a study of tumor and adjacent non-tumor tissue in lung cancer. TCRdb fed the multiplex PCR reads into MiXCR, producing one record per CDR3 protein. The sample has around 210,000 distinct CDR3 sequences; around 70% are singletons. Sequencing was carried out using lung tumor tissue. The origin of the receptors is a man aged 60-69 years with non-small cell lung cancer. The conserved cysteine and the conserved F or W are not part of the CDR3 here. Fields, in order: V gene, CDR3 protein.

>TRBV2
ASSEAEFNAQF
>TRBV20-1
SASGRDSGLYGANVLT
>TRBV5-1
ASSLTGDSNQPQH
>TRBV20-1
SARDLTAYNEQF
>TRBV28
DSSAGQSTDTQY
>TRBV12-3/TRBV12-4
ASSLEGQPQH
>TRBV20-1
SASERTGLQGYT
>TRBV29-1
IGAGPHTDTQY
>TRBV20-1
SAKRGPYGYT
>TRBV11-3
ASSLTVNYGYT
>TRBV11-2
ASSLGIPTDTQY
>TRBV6-5
ASKGAVAGNTIY
>TRBV4-1
ASSARDTDSGANVLT
>TRBV7-9
ASSLGCPVRYT
>TRBV11-3
ASSNEQF
>TRBV20-1
YARVRATVNYGYT
>TRBV10-1
ASSEAGDPGTLY
>TRBV5-5
ASRERWLNTEAF
>TRBV11-3
ASSFSLSHTRY
>TRBV5-4
ANSLDPPGELY
>TRBV7-9
ASSLQESTGEKQY
>TRBV6-5
ASRHRATGNTIY
>TRBV5-4
ASSFSGGYGYT
>TRBV20-1
SAIAQGDQPQH
>TRBV11-3
ASSLRGWTGRETQY
>TRBV20-1
SPRDQGGYGYT
>TRBV28
ANSPPLDSPEHY
>TRBV11-2
ANSFTGPNTEAF
>TRBV20-1
SARDSGGRQETQY
>TRBV4-2
VSSQDGGCHANTGELF
>TRBV12-3/TRBV12-4
ASSLDRPTDTQY
>TRBV6-5
VSSRGGAQTEAF
>TRBV10-2
ASRQGRATEAF
>TRBV20-1
SANDRGGEKLF
>TRBV20-1
SARTSSVNEQS
>TRBV11-1
ASSLDRVQSQH
>TRBV28
ASSCGGAGDTLY
>TRBV10-2
PSSGRGRETQY
>TRBV11-3
ASSPGTSFPEIDIQY
>TRBV6-2/TRBV6-3
ASSPHSTGPDTQY
>TRBV4-2
ASSQDRAGEQQY
>TRBV12-3/TRBV12-4
ASGLALSLDGNTIY
>TRBV3-1
ASSRRETEAF
>TRBV7-9
ASSRYSDTGELF
>TRBV11-3
ASSRGPDRDLV